These 23 T cell receptor beta chains came from one sample sequenced in a study of T cell changes during pregnancy in multiple sclerosis. Method: immunoSEQ multiplex PCR; TCRdb's copy keeps in-frame clones and lacks some. The sample yields 90,000 to 120,000 clones, approximately 90% seen once. Sample: peripheral blood, taken in the second trimester of pregnancy. Source of these receptors: a female donor with multiple sclerosis, enrolled in a pregnancy study.

The rearrangement uses TRBV10-3 and TRBJ2-7; D might be TRBD2 (6 bases). The CDR3 sequence is 13 residues long. From germline, CDR1 is ENHRY and CDR2 SYGVKD. V lost 3 bases and J 0 bases, leaving 6 bases between the germline ends. CDR3: CAISDGSSYEQYF. The CDR3 DNA sequence: TGTGCCATCAGTGACGGGAGCTCCTACGAGCAGTACTTC.

This chain connects TRBV29-1 to TRBJ1-4; TRBD1 matches at 8 bases. Germline V lookup: CDR1 SQVTM, CDR2 ANQGSEA. The CDR3 consists of 14 residues. The trim removed 3 bases at V and 8 bases at J, leaving 8 bases unmatched. This CDR3 is CSVDVGQGGEKLFF. The CDR3 region has the DNA TGCAGCGTTGATGTTGGACAGGGAGGGGAAAAACTGTTTTTT.

Only a few counts were recorded for this clone. V is TRBV7-9 and J is TRBJ1-4, with TRBD1 as a possible D gene (5 bases). Germline CDR1 SEHNR, CDR2 FQNEAQ (reference sequence). Trimming shortened V by 0 bases and J by 8 bases, and 13 bases separated the two germline ends. This CDR3 spans 15 amino acids. CDR3 amino acids: CASSLARGTGEKLFF. The CDR3 DNA reads as TGTGCCAGCAGCTTAGCACGGGGGACGGGCGAAAAACTGTTTTTT.

This clone was recorded only once. The rearrangement joins TRBV9 to TRBJ2-5; TRBD2 agrees at 14 bases. Germline CDR1 is SGDLS and CDR2 is YYNGEE. V trimming: 1 base; J trimming: 4 bases; junction bases outside the gene matches: 3. The CDR3 contains 16 residues. CDR3 sequence: CASSVTGLAGGETQYF. CDR3 coding DNA: TGTGCCAGCAGCGTAACCGGACTAGCGGGAGGAGAGACCCAGTACTTC.

In DNA form, the CDR3 reads TGCGCCAGCAGCCACTTCAGGGTGGCGAACACCGGGGAGCTGTTTTTT. Residues: CASSHFRVANTGELFF. The rearrangement joins TRBV5-1 to TRBJ2-2; tentatively, D is TRBD1 (5 bases). CDR1 and CDR2 (germline): SGHRS, YFSETQ. This CDR3 is built from 16 residues. V lost 4 bases to trimming and J lost 0 bases, with 13 bases between them.

The genes are TRBV9 and TRBJ2-5; D is perhaps TRBD2 (8 bases). The CDR3 spans 16 residues. CDR1 and CDR2 (germline): SGDLS, YYNGEE. V was shortened by 3 bases and J by 0 bases, with 15 bases between the two germline ends. The CDR3 sequence: CASSAPGGGHQETQYF. Here the CDR3 DNA reads TGTGCCAGCAGCGCACCGGGAGGGGGCCACCAAGAGACCCAGTACTTC.

The chain joins TRBV7-2 to TRBJ1-1, with D perhaps matching TRBD1 (6 bases). V was cut by 2 bases and J by 7 bases, with 11 bases left in between. Germline V gene data show CDR1 as SGHTA and CDR2 as FQGNSA. CDR3 length equals 13 residues. Here the CDR3 reads CASSLSGAGEAFF. As DNA, the CDR3 is TGTGCCAGCAGCTTATCAGGGGCTGGTGAAGCTTTCTTT.

The rearrangement links TRBV6-1 to TRBJ2-7; 9 nucleotides agree with TRBD2. The junction had 3 bases not matched to a gene; V was cut back by 6 bases and J by 3 bases. The CDR3 runs to 13 residues. Germline values: CDR1 MNHNS, CDR2 SASEGT. The CDR3 sequence: CASRVTSGYEQYF. As DNA, the CDR3 is TGTGCCAGCAGGGTGACTAGCGGCTACGAGCAGTACTTC.

The CDR3 DNA is TGTGCCAGCAGTTTAAAGGGACTACCCACCGGGGAGCTGTTTTTT. Translated, it gives CASSLKGLPTGELFF. V is TRBV27 and J is TRBJ2-2, with 7 nucleotides matching TRBD2. The J segment lost 4 bases and the V segment lost 2 bases, leaving 4 bases of the junction unmatched. This CDR3 contains 15 residues. Germline values: CDR1 MNHEY, CDR2 SMNVEV (reference sequence).

This clone has just one count. The chain joins TRBV13 to TRBJ2-2; the match to TRBD1 covers 7 bases. Losses at the gene ends were 5 bases for V and 3 bases for J; bases not matched to a gene: 15. CDR3 size: 18 residues. Germline CDR1 is PRHDT and CDR2 is FYEKMQ (reference sequence). The CDR3 coding sequence is TGTGCCAGCAGCCCAACCTTCAGAGGGGGCTTCGACACCGGGGAGCTGTTTTTT. Amino acids: CASSPTFRGGFDTGELFF.

The chain has TRBV30 and TRBJ1-4, with TRBD1 as a possible D gene (5 bases). The CDR3 totals 13 residues. V shed 4 bases and J shed 3 bases, with 9 bases lying between them. Germline CDR1 is GTSNPN and CDR2 is SVGIG (reference sequence). The CDR3: CAWTRAANEKLFF. The CDR3 DNA reads as TGTGCCTGGACCAGGGCGGCTAATGAAAAACTGTTTTTT.

The genes are TRBV7-8 and TRBJ2-7; a weak D match, TRBD1 (5 bases). This CDR3 is built from 15 residues. V was shortened by 5 bases and J by 2 bases, with 16 bases between the two germline ends. CDR1 and CDR2 from the germline V gene are SGHVS and FQNEAQ. Here the CDR3 reads CASSLRGLPPYEQYF. The DNA for the CDR3 is TGTGCCAGCAGCCTAAGGGGCCTGCCCCCCTACGAGCAGTACTTC.

The chain combines TRBV5-4 with TRBJ1-1; 9 nucleotides match TRBD1. With V trimmed by 3 bases and J by 7 bases, 10 bases remained unmatched. Germline values: CDR1 SGHNT, CDR2 YYREEE (reference sequence). The CDR3 is 15 amino acids. The CDR3 spells CASSSRLDRGGEAFF. CDR3 DNA sequence: TGTGCCAGCAGCTCGCGCCTGGACAGGGGCGGTGAAGCTTTCTTT.

This rearrangement joins TRBV28 to TRBJ2-7; 8 bases line up with TRBD1. This CDR3 region has 15 residues. V lost 4 bases and J lost 0; bases outside the gene matches: 5. CDR1 and CDR2 from the germline V gene are MDHEN and SYDVKM. The CDR3 nucleotides are TGTGCCAGCAGTTCTCAGGGGGCTAGCTCCTACGAGCAGTACTTC. Residues: CASSSQGASSYEQYF. Filled out from reference TRBV28 and TRBJ2-7, the complete variable domain reads DVKVTQSSRYLVKRTGEKVFLECVQDMDHENMFWYRQDPGLGLRLIYFSYDVKMKEKGDIPEGYSVSREKKERFSLILESASTNQTSMYLCASSSQGASSYEQYFGPGTRLTVT.

The V call is TRBV9, the J call TRBJ1-2, with TRBD1 matching 7 bases. CDR1 and CDR2 (germline): SGDLS, YYNGEE. J was trimmed by 4 bases and V by 4 bases; bases with no gene match: 7. The CDR3 is 14 residues long. The CDR3 sequence is CASSFRQGVYGYTF. CDR3 sequence (DNA): TGTGCCAGCAGCTTTCGACAGGGAGTCTATGGCTACACCTTC.

This clone was detected once. The chain is built from TRBV7-3 and TRBJ2-7; the D gene is possibly TRBD1 (6 bases). Germline V gives CDR1 SGHTA, CDR2 FQGTGA. The CDR3 has 15 residues. The ends were cut back, 0 bases at V and 2 bases at J, with 11 bases in the middle. The CDR3 sequence: CASSLTSDRTYEQYF. DNA for the CDR3: TGTGCCAGCAGCTTAACCTCGGACAGAACCTACGAGCAGTACTTC.

This chain links TRBV5-1 with TRBJ1-1, with TRBD1 identical over 10 bases. Germline-derived CDR1 and CDR2 are SGHRS and YFSETQ. This CDR3 spans 16 amino acids. Trimming took 0 bases from V and 6 from J; bases not matched to a gene: 8. CDR3 sequence: CASSLVGQGVAAEAFF. For the CDR3, the DNA is TGCGCCAGCAGCTTGGTAGGACAGGGGGTTGCAGCTGAAGCTTTCTTT.

In its sample, this clone was seen a few times. V usage is TRBV6-6 and J usage is TRBJ2-6; the match to TRBD1 covers 9 bases. The CDR3 runs to 16 residues. With V trimmed by 5 bases and J by 4 bases, 6 bases remained unmatched. Germline V gives CDR1 MNHNY, CDR2 SVGAGI (reference sequence). CDR3 DNA: TGTGCCAGCAGTAGGACAGGGGATGGAGGGGCCAACGTCCTGACTTTC. Protein product: CASSRTGDGGANVLTF.

This chain connects TRBV4-2 to TRBJ1-1; D is possibly TRBD1 (6 bases). The V gene's germline CDR1 is LGHNA and CDR2 YNFKEQ. This CDR3 contains 15 residues. Trimming removed 4 bases at V and 0 bases at J, with 12 bases between. The CDR3 spells CASSPIGQLNTEAFF. For the CDR3, the DNA is TGTGCCAGCAGCCCTATCGGACAGTTGAACACTGAAGCTTTCTTT.

The chain joins TRBV5-5 to TRBJ1-5; D is possibly TRBD1 (6 bases). The V gene's germline CDR1 is SGHKS and CDR2 YYEKEE (reference sequence). The CDR3 consists of 14 residues. The V gene lost 2 bases and the J gene lost 6 bases, with 12 bases spanning the gap. This chain's CDR3 is CASSFAQGGQPQHF. The CDR3 bases are TGTGCCAGCAGCTTTGCACAGGGTGGTCAGCCCCAGCATTTT.

This rearrangement joins TRBV19 to TRBJ1-1, with a weak D call TRBD1 (6 bases). V lost 9 bases and J 5 bases, leaving 22 bases between the germline ends. Germline assignment: CDR1 LNHDA and CDR2 SQIVND (reference sequence). The CDR3 contains 15 residues. CDR3 protein: CASTQGGGIGTEAFF. In DNA form, the CDR3 reads TGTGCCAGCACACAAGGGGGAGGGATAGGGACTGAAGCTTTCTTT.

V gene TRBV2 combines with J gene TRBJ2-7; a weak D match, TRBD2 (6 bases). V gave up 6 bases and J gave up 3 bases, with 12 bases separating them. Per the germline V gene, CDR1 is SNHLY and CDR2 is FYNNEI. The CDR3 loop spans 13 amino acids. The CDR3 DNA reads as TGTGCCAGCAGCCTGCGGGGATTCTACGAGCAGTACTTC. Encoded protein: CASSLRGFYEQYF.

The chain is built from TRBV19 and TRBJ1-2; 7 bases match TRBD1. Germline assignment: CDR1 LNHDA and CDR2 SQIVND (reference sequence). V was pared by 2 bases and J by 1 base, with 10 bases of the junction left unmatched. CDR3 size: 17 residues. The CDR3 reads CASSIWGPTGINYGYTF. The CDR3 DNA follows: TGTGCCAGTAGTATATGGGGCCCGACAGGGATTAACTATGGCTACACCTTC. Supplemented by reference TRBV19 and TRBJ1-2, the full variable domain reads DGGITQSPKYLFRKEGQNVTLSCEQNLNHDAMYWYRQDPGQGLRLIYYSQIVNDFQKGDIAEGYSVSREKKESFPLTVTSAQKNPTAFYLCASSIWGPTGINYGYTFGSGTRLTVV.